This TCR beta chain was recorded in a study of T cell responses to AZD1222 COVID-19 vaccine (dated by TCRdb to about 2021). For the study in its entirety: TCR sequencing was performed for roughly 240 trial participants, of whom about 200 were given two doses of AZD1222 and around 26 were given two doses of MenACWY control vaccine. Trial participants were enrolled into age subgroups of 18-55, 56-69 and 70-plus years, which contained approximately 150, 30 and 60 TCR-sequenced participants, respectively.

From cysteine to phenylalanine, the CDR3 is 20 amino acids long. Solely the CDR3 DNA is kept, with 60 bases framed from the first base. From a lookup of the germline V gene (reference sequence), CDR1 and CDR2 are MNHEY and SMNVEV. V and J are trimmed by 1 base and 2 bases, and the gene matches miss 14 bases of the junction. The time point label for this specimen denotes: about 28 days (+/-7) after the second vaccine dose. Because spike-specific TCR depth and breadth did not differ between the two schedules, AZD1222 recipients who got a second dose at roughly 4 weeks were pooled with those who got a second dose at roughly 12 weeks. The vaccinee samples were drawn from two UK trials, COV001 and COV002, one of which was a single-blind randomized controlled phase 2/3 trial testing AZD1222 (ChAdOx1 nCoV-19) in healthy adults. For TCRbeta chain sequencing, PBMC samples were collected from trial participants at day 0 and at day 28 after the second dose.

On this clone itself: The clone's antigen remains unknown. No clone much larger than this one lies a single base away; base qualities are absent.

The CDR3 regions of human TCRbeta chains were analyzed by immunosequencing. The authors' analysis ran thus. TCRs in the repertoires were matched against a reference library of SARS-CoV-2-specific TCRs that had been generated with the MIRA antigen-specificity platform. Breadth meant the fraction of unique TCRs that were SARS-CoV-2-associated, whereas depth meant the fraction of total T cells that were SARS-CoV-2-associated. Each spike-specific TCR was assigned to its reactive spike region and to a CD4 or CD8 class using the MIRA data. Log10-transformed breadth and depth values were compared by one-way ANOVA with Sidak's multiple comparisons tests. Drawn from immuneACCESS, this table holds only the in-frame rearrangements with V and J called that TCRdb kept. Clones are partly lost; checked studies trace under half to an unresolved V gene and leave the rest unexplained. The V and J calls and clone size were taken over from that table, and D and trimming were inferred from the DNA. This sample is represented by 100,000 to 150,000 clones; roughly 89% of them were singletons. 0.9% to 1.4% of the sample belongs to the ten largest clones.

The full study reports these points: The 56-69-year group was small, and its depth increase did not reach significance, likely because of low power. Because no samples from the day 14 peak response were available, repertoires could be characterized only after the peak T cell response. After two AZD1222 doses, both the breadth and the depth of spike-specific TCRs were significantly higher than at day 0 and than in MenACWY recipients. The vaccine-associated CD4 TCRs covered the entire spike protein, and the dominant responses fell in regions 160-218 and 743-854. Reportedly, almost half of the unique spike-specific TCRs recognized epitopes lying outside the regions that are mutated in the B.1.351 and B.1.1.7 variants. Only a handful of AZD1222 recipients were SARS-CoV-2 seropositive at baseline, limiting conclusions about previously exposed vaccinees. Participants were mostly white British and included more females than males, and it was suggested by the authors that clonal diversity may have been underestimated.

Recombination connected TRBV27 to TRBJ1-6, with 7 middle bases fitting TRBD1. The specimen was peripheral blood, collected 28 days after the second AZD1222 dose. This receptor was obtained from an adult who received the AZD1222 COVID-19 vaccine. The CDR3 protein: CASSLFFTGAVNPYNSPLHF. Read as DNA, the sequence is TGTGCCAGCAGTTTATTTTTTACAGGGGCCGTTAACCCCTATAATTCACCCCTCCACTTT.